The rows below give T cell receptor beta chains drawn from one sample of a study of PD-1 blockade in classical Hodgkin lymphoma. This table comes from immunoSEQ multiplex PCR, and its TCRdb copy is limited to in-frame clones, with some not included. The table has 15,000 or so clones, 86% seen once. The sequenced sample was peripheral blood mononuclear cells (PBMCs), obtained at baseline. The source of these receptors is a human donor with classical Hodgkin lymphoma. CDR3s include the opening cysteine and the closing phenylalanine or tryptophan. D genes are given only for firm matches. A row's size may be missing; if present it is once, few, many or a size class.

CASSPDNTRSIEQYF,TGTGCCAGCAGCCCGGACAATACGCGGTCGATTGAGCAGTACTTC,NA,TRBJ2-7,NA,TRBV4-2
CASSRSGSDYEQYF,TGTGCCAGCAGCCGTAGCGGGAGTGACTACGAGCAGTACTTC,NA,TRBJ2-7,TRBD2,TRBV5-4
CSASEGGELFF,TGCAGTGCTAGCGAGGGCGGGGAGCTGTTTTTT,once,TRBJ2-2,NA,TRBV20-1
CASSEYEECEETQYF,TGTGCCAGCAGTGAATATGAGGAGTGCGAAGAGACCCAGTACTTC,NA,TRBJ2-5,NA,TRBV25-1
CASRKREYDTEAFF,TGTGCCAGCAGAAAGAGGGAATACGACACTGAAGCTTTCTTT,NA,TRBJ1-1,NA,TRBV9
CASSRQGDTEAFF,TGCGCCAGCAGCCGACAGGGGGACACTGAAGCTTTCTTT,NA,TRBJ1-1,TRBD1,TRBV5-1
CATWGGYLEGNEQFF,TGTGCCACCTGGGGTGGCTACCTGGAGGGAAATGAGCAGTTCTTC,NA,TRBJ2-1,NA,TRBV25-1
CASSQERGTSGVGDTQYF,TGCGCCAGCAGCCAAGAACGTGGGACTAGCGGGGTGGGAGATACGCAGTATTTT,NA,TRBJ2-3,TRBD2,TRBV4-1
CASSRASNVLTF,TGTGCCAGCAGTAGGGCATCTAACGTCCTGACTTTC,NA,TRBJ2-6,NA,TRBV6-6
CASSFQVATYEQYF,TGCGCCAGCAGCTTCCAGGTCGCTACCTACGAGCAGTACTTC,NA,TRBJ2-7,NA,TRBV5-1
CASSFNVGRAFF,TGCGCCAGCAGCTTTAACGTGGGGAGAGCTTTCTTT,NA,TRBJ1-1,NA,TRBV5-1
CAWTRQSNTEAFF,TGTGCCTGGACAAGACAGAGTAACACTGAAGCTTTCTTT,once,TRBJ1-1,NA,TRBV30
CASSYRVTGNTGELFF,TGTGCCAGCAGCTACCGGGTTACAGGGAACACCGGGGAGCTGTTTTTT,NA,TRBJ2-2,NA,TRBV7-9
CASSQPKGTSGANEQYF,TGTGCCAGCAGCCAACCCAAAGGGACTAGCGGGGCCAACGAGCAGTACTTC,few,TRBJ2-7,TRBD2,TRBV4-2
CAISGGGDGVDSYNEQFF,TGTGCCATCAGTGGGGGAGGGGACGGTGTCGACTCCTACAATGAGCAGTTCTTC,once,TRBJ2-1,TRBD2,TRBV10-3
CASSFRTGNTEAFF,TGTGCCAGCAGTTTCAGGACAGGGAACACTGAAGCTTTCTTT,NA,TRBJ1-1,TRBD1,TRBV6-5
CASSLGGSYNEQFF,TGTGCCAGCAGTTTAGGGGGTTCCTACAATGAGCAGTTCTTC,NA,TRBJ2-1,NA,TRBV27